The rows below give T cell receptor beta chains drawn from one sample of a study of blood T cell repertoires in COVID-19. Here immunoSEQ multiplex PCR was the method, and the copy in TCRdb shows in-frame clones only, minus some. The sample consists of 140,000 or so clones, 90% of them appearing once. Specimen: peripheral blood. The receptor set was obtained from a woman of 80 years or more with acute or convalescent COVID-19. The CDR3 runs from the conserved cysteine through the conserved F or W. Clone size appears in some rows only: once, few, many, or a class for an expanded clone.

clone_size v_call cdr3_aa
. TRBV4-1 CASSQGGGSNQPQHF
. TRBV5-1 CASSPTGTNEKLFF
. TRBV3-1/TRBV3-2 CASSQDGGNRDEQYF
. TRBV2 CASMGLGTDTQYF
. TRBV5-1 CASSPQEGHEQYF
. TRBV6-5 CASQTGTGGTEAFF
. TRBV30 CARKRRDSLGYTF
. TRBV6-5 CASSLPGTFGEKLFF
. TRBV2 CASRADRGTDTQYF
. TRBV20-1 CSASSTEYSNQPQHF
. TRBV5-4 CASSLGGATNEKLFF
. TRBV5-1 CASSLQTSGAYNEQFF
once TRBV7-2 CASNRQGNMNTEAFF
. TRBV2 CASSAQGLYNSPLHF
. TRBV29-1 CSVSYNYGYTF
. TRBV29-1 CSETQGRVNTEAFF
. TRBV5-1 CASKQGLDGYTF
. TRBV2 CASSLHGAGSTEAFF
. TRBV3-1/TRBV3-2 CASSQGGAGGGEQYF
. TRBV18 CASSQSQVASEQYF
. TRBV5-8 CASSLAAGGYF
. TRBV4-3 CASSQVSGGPGYF
. TRBV3-1/TRBV3-2 CASSSTRTDRLVYTF
. TRBV5-4 CASSLGGTAISYEQYF
few TRBV3-1/TRBV3-2 CASSPYSGANTGELFF
. TRBV18 CASSPGGEGGINTIYF
once TRBV15 CATRTVWDYGYTF
. TRBV5-1 CASSPRTGTLGEKLFF
few TRBV7-2 CASSLWTVNTEAFF
. TRBV5-1 CASSLAGGQPQHF
once TRBV5-1 CASSLVGQEFIAFF
once TRBV6-1 CASSALGQGALGGYTF
. TRBV18 CASSLQTTGGTEAFF
. TRBV5-1 CASSLGPQGVNYGYTF
. TRBV19 CASSRGGMDTEAFF
. TRBV2 CASKFGQGLVFSGNTIYF
. TRBV5-1 CASSYGLAGGSYNEQFF
. TRBV28 CASSQGRTNTEAFF
. TRBV3-1/TRBV3-2 CASSHGPLQETQYF
. TRBV2 CASSVRGAVGYTF
. TRBV5-1 CASTVDTNTEAFF
. TRBV7-3 CASSSRTSGALTDTQYF
. TRBV4-1 CASSPPMRRGLAGANVLTF
. TRBV6-5 CASSRDSYSGELFF
. TRBV7-2 CASRPSGGATDTQYF
. TRBV2 CASSLLQGQDYGYTF
. TRBV5-6 CASSLTGDRTNQPQHF
. TRBV7-2 CASSLGPNRAAYGYTF
few TRBV19 CASSISAVGHDSYEQYF
. TRBV9 CASSVGGTGGAANYGYTF
. TRBV18 CASSPGQGISYEQYF
. TRBV4-3 CASSQEVGRWEKLFF
. TRBV7-9 CASSLFAGGAEAFF
. TRBV6-5 CASSFRTGGLGYTF
. TRBV19 CASAAGPLGYTF
. TRBV27 CASSSGQVRAYEQYF